The TCR beta chain described here comes from a study of T cell responses to AZD1222 COVID-19 vaccine. Overall study results and limits: Close to half of spike-specific TCRs reportedly recognize unmutated variant regions.

For this clone: Its matching antigen is unknown.

Here immunoSEQ multiplex PCR was the method, and the copy in TCRdb shows in-frame clones only, minus some. The repertoire holds 93,000 or so clones, with 90% as singletons. CDR1 and CDR2 (germline): LNHDA, SQIVND (reference sequence). With 10 bases clipped from V and 0 bases from J, the junction kept 9 bases outside the gene matches. CDR3 length equals 15 residues. Sequenced material: peripheral blood, taken on day 0 of AZD1222 vaccination. The source is an adult in good health. This chain joins TRBV19 and TRBJ1-5, with 7 bases aligning to TRBD1. The CDR3 loop is CATHPQGDSNQPQHF. Here the CDR3 DNA reads TGTGCCACCCACCCTCAGGGGGATAGCAATCAGCCCCAGCATTTT.